Presented here are 16 T cell receptor beta chains from one specimen sequenced in a study of identical twins. TCRdb redid the calling of the 5' RACE reads with MiXCR, one entry per CDR3 protein. The sample contains under 250,000 distinct CDR3 sequences, roughly 13% of which appear only once. This same sample was also taken into another study, of yellow fever vaccine responses in identical twins.

Input material: memory (CD45RO+) T cells sorted from blood. Receptors originate from a woman aged 18 to 35 in good health.

This clonotype was observed at least ten times. This chain joins TRBV29-1 and TRBJ2-7, with no clear D. Trimming removed 0 bases from V and 1 base from J, with 25 bases in between. This CDR3 comprises 19 residues. The germline V gene encodes CDR1 SQVTM and CDR2 ANQGSEA. CDR3: CSVEDIPLTRVVGSYEQYF. The CDR3 DNA reads as TGCAGCGTTGAAGATATCCCCCTCACACGGGTTGTAGGGTCCTACGAGCAGTACTTC.

This clonotype was observed many times. The chain carries TRBV9 and TRBJ2-5; 7 positions match TRBD1. V shed 4 bases, J shed 3 bases, and the junction held 3 bases outside the gene matches. The CDR3 runs to 13 residues. Per germline, CDR1 SGDLS and CDR2 YYNGEE. The CDR3 DNA follows: TGTGCCAGCAGCCGGGACAGTAAAGAGACCCAGTACTTC. Its protein is CASSRDSKETQYF. The variable domain in full, completed from reference TRBV9 and TRBJ2-5, reads DSGVTQTPKHLITATGQRVTLRCSPRSGDLSVYWYQQSLDQGLQFLIQYYNGEERAKGNILERFSAQQFPDLHSELNLSSLELGDSALYFCASSRDSKETQYFGPGTRLLVL.

This clonotype was counted only a few times. This rearrangement joins TRBV27 to TRBJ2-7; 8 positions match TRBD1. Germline lookup yields CDR1 MNHEY and CDR2 SMNVEV (reference sequence). V gave up 3 bases and J gave up 3 bases; unmatched junction bases: 7. There are 15 residues in the CDR3. The DNA for the CDR3 is TGTGCCAGCAGTTTCCACGACAGGGGAGACTACGAGCAGTACTTC. Encoded protein: CASSFHDRGDYEQYF.

The sample holds a few counts of this clonotype. V and J are TRBV4-3 and TRBJ2-3; 12 bases agree with TRBD2. V gave up 3 bases and J gave up 6 bases; unmatched junction bases: 10. This CDR3 comprises 17 residues. Germline V lookup: CDR1 LGHNA, CDR2 YSLEER. Here the CDR3 reads CASSQDKTSGRGDTQYF. The CDR3 region has the DNA TGCGCCAGCAGCCAGGATAAGACTAGCGGGAGAGGCGATACGCAGTATTTT.

V gene TRBV19 combines with J gene TRBJ1-1; D call uncertain. V lost 5 bases and J lost 4, with 14 bases in between. CDR1 and CDR2 from the germline V gene are LNHDA and SQIVND (reference sequence). This CDR3 contains 14 residues. The CDR3 DNA sequence: TGTGCCAGTAGTGTTCGGTTGACTTTCACTGAAGCTTTCTTT. This encodes CASSVRLTFTEAFF.

The chain employs TRBV7-9 and TRBJ2-3; D possibly corresponds to TRBD1 (7 bases). Trimming cost V 5 bases and J 2 bases, with 17 bases left between them. The CDR3 has 16 residues. Germline assignment: CDR1 SEHNR and CDR2 FQNEAQ (reference sequence). The CDR3 is CASSPPRDSVTDTQYF. The CDR3 DNA follows: TGTGCCAGCAGCCCACCGCGGGACAGTGTCACAGATACGCAGTATTTT.

This clonotype has only a few counts. This chain links TRBV7-6 with TRBJ2-7, with D possibly TRBD1 on 6 matching bases. Germline V gene data show CDR1 as SGHVS and CDR2 as FNYEAQ. V was trimmed by 5 bases and J by 2 bases, leaving 10 bases between them. This CDR3 comprises 13 residues. In nucleotides, the CDR3 is TGTGCCAGCAGCCCACGGACAGCCTACGAGCAGTACTTC. Its translation: CASSPRTAYEQYF. The variable domain in full, with the rest retrieved from reference TRBV7-6 and TRBJ2-7, is GAGVSQSPRYKVTKRGQDVALRCDPISGHVSLYWYRQALGQGPEFLTYFNYEAQQDKSGLPNDRFSAERPEGSISTLTIQRTEQRDSAMYRCASSPRTAYEQYFGPGTRLTVT.

There are a few counts of this clonotype. The chain links TRBV7-2 to TRBJ2-3; D unclear. Trimming pared 6 bases from V and 2 bases from J, leaving 12 bases between. CDR3 length: 14 residues. Germline V gene lookup returns CDR1 SGHTA and CDR2 FQGNSA. CDR3 in amino acids: CASRSQRPTDTQYF. The CDR3 DNA reads TGTGCCAGCAGGTCGCAGAGACCCACAGATACGCAGTATTTT.

This clonotype has a handful of counts. The chain uses TRBV20-1 and TRBJ2-7; D possibly uses TRBD1 or TRBD2 (5 bases each). The CDR3 is made up of 14 amino acids. Germline-derived CDR1 and CDR2 are DFQATT and SNEGSKA (reference sequence). V was shortened by 3 bases and J by 2 bases, with 14 bases between the two germline ends. The CDR3 is CSASRDLTTYEQYF. The CDR3, as DNA: TGCAGTGCTAGCCGGGACCTGACCACCTACGAGCAGTACTTC.

The V gene is TRBV9, the J gene TRBJ2-1, with D possibly being TRBD1 (5 bases). CDR1 and CDR2 from the germline V gene are SGDLS and YYNGEE. This CDR3 has 15 residues. Trimming removed 3 bases from V and 2 bases from J, with 12 bases in between. The CDR3 here is CASSADSAPYNEQFF. The CDR3 DNA is TGTGCCAGCAGCGCAGACAGTGCACCCTACAATGAGCAGTTCTTC.

J is TRBJ2-6 and V is TRBV3-1, with 7 bases aligning to TRBD1. Trimming removed 6 bases from V and 0 bases from J; junction bases left unmatched: 8. Per germline, CDR1 LGHDT and CDR2 YNNKEL (reference sequence). This CDR3 contains 17 residues. CDR3 DNA: TGTGCCAGCAGAAAGACAGGGTTGATCTCTGGGGCCAACGTCCTGACTTTC. Translation: CASRKTGLISGANVLTF.

The genes are TRBV3-1 and TRBJ2-5; D unclear. Deletions cut 1 base from V and 1 base from J, with 13 bases between. Germline V gene data show CDR1 as LGHDT and CDR2 as YNNKEL (reference sequence). The CDR3 covers 16 residues. CDR3: CASSQVAGTIQETQYF. The DNA for the CDR3 is TGTGCCAGCAGCCAAGTAGCTGGCACCATCCAAGAGACCCAGTACTTC.

The CDR3 is CSVRQGSYEQYF. The CDR3 region has the DNA TGCAGCGTTCGACAGGGGAGCTACGAGCAGTACTTC. This chain connects TRBV29-1 to TRBJ2-7, with 8 bases aligning to TRBD1. The CDR3 is 12 residues long. Germline CDR1 and CDR2: SQVTM and ANQGSEA. Trimming took 5 bases from V and 3 from J; bases not matched to a gene: 3.

The rearrangement joins TRBV5-4 to TRBJ2-1; D is uncertain. The ends were cut back, 6 bases at V and 4 bases at J, with 14 bases in the middle. The CDR3 extends over 14 amino acids. Germline V lookup: CDR1 SGHNT, CDR2 YYREEE (reference sequence). The CDR3 DNA reads TGTGCCAGCACGAACAGAACCTTATACAATGAGCAGTTCTTC. Translation: CASTNRTLYNEQFF.

The chain recombines TRBV12-3 or TRBV12-4 with TRBJ2-2; 7 bases align to TRBD2. The junction had 8 bases not matched to a gene; V was cut back by 3 bases and J by 7 bases. The CDR3 is 15 residues long. Here the CDR3 reads CASSFGGSNSGELFF. Written as DNA, the CDR3 is TGTGCCAGCAGTTTTGGCGGGAGTAATAGCGGGGAGCTGTTTTTT.

The rearrangement joins TRBV6-2 or TRBV6-3 to TRBJ2-1; D ambiguous. Germline V gene lookup returns CDR1 MNHEY and CDR2 SVGEGT. Trimming stripped 5 bases from V and 10 bases from J, with 9 bases between. The CDR3 covers 11 residues. The CDR3, as DNA: TGTGCCAGCAGTCAACGACAAGAGCAGTTCTTC. This gives the protein CASSQRQEQFF.